Listed here are 30 T cell receptor beta chains from one sample, sequenced in a study of T cells in Graves' hyperthyroidism and ophthalmopathy. Researchers took RNA transcripts and amplified the TCR beta CDR3 regions from them. The HTBI set primed first-round TCR CDR3 RT-PCR. TCRdb re-called the multiplex PCR reads with MiXCR, one entry per CDR3 protein. The table lists roughly 400,000 distinct CDR3 sequences, roughly 25% of them singletons. The specimen sequenced was blood. The receptors come from a man in his forties or fifties with Graves' hyperthyroidism.

The table lists this clonotype with a few counts. Here the CDR3 reads CASSESPRAEAFF. The CDR3 nucleotides read TGCGCCAGCAGTGAGTCACCCAGGGCTGAAGCTTTCTTT. This chain uses TRBV10-2 with TRBJ1-1, with D maybe TRBD1 (5 bases). V was shortened by 0 bases and J by 6 bases, with 8 bases between the two germline ends. CDR3 length: 13 residues. The germline CDR1 and CDR2 sequences are WSHSY and SAAADI.

This clonotype has just a few counts. V gene TRBV2 combines with J gene TRBJ1-2, with D tentatively TRBD1 (6 bases). The CDR3 totals 15 residues. Germline-derived CDR1 and CDR2 are SNHLY and FYNNEI. Trimming took 0 bases from V and 5 from J, leaving 13 bases between them. The CDR3 region is CASSEALRGNYGYTF. CDR3 nucleotide sequence: TGTGCCAGCAGTGAAGCGCTGAGGGGGAATTATGGCTACACCTTC.

This clonotype was detected many times. The rearrangement links TRBV28 to TRBJ2-2; D remains ambiguous. The CDR3 totals 12 residues. Germline CDR1 and CDR2: MDHEN and SYDVKM. Trimming took off 2 bases at V and 4 bases at J, with 2 bases between the two ends. The CDR3 region is CASSLLTGELFF. CDR3 DNA: TGTGCCAGCAGTTTACTCACCGGGGAGCTGTTTTTT. Combining the CDR3 with reference TRBV28 and TRBJ2-2 gives the whole variable domain DVKVTQSSRYLVKRTGEKVFLECVQDMDHENMFWYRQDPGLGLRLIYFSYDVKMKEKGDIPEGYSVSREKKERFSLILESASTNQTSMYLCASSLLTGELFFGEGSRLTVL.

This clonotype was counted many times. This chain uses TRBV11-3 with TRBJ2-5; D not certain. The CDR3 length is 14 residues. Trimming pared 2 bases from V and 2 bases from J, leaving 9 bases between. In germline, CDR1 is SGHNT, CDR2 YENEEA. CDR3 DNA: TGTGCCAGCAGCTTACGGCATTTACAAGAGACCCAGTACTTC. It is translated as CASSLRHLQETQYF.

This chain joins TRBV20-1 and TRBJ2-3; 10 positions match TRBD1. The CDR3 covers 16 residues. Germline V lookup: CDR1 DFQATT, CDR2 SNEGSKA (reference sequence). Unmatched junction bases numbered 12, after V lost 6 bases and J lost 3 bases. The CDR3 sequence: CSAQSPGQGKTDTQYF. In DNA form, the CDR3 reads TGCAGTGCGCAAAGTCCGGGACAGGGGAAAACAGATACGCAGTATTTT.

V usage is TRBV19 and J usage is TRBJ2-4, with D perhaps TRBD1 (5 bases). Germline V gene lookup returns CDR1 LNHDA and CDR2 SQIVND (reference sequence). With 5 bases removed from V and 3 bases from J, the gap between germline ends came to 20 bases. This CDR3 region has 17 residues. This CDR3 reads CASSRRQETADKNIQYF. CDR3 coding DNA: TGTGCCAGTAGTCGCCGGCAGGAGACAGCTGACAAAAACATTCAGTACTTC.

The chain carries TRBV28 and TRBJ2-7, with no clear D. Germline V gene lookup returns CDR1 MDHEN and CDR2 SYDVKM. V dropped 3 bases and J dropped 2 bases, with 11 bases sitting between them. The CDR3 extends over 14 amino acids. DNA for the CDR3: TGTGCCAGCAGTTTTATAGCTGGAGCCTACGAGCAGTACTTC. This gives the protein CASSFIAGAYEQYF.

This clonotype was counted at least ten times. CDR3: CASAWGYNEQFF. CDR3 bases: TGTGCCAGCGCATGGGGGTACAATGAGCAGTTCTTC. V usage is TRBV28 and J usage is TRBJ2-1; D is perhaps TRBD1 or TRBD2 (5 bases each). The CDR3 covers 12 residues. CDR1 MDHEN and CDR2 SYDVKM come from the germline V gene. V gave up 8 bases and J gave up 4 bases, with 9 bases separating them.

This chain joins TRBV30 and TRBJ2-3; 8 bases map to TRBD1. CDR3 size: 13 residues. J gave up 1 base and V 6 bases, and 3 bases lay outside the gene matches. Looked up from germline, CDR1 is GTSNPN and CDR2 is SVGIG (reference sequence). The CDR3 DNA reads as TGTGCCTGCAAGGGACAGGGCACAGATACGCAGTATTTT. Translation gives CACKGQGTDTQYF.

Only a few counts were recorded for this clonotype. The V call is TRBV10-2, the J call TRBJ2-1; maybe TRBD2 (5 bases). CDR3 size: 14 residues. Per the germline V gene, CDR1 is WSHSY and CDR2 is SAAADI. V gave up 8 bases and J gave up 3 bases, with 14 bases separating them. In DNA, the CDR3 is TGCGCCAGCTCCTGGGGTAGCGACTACAATGAGCAGTTCTTC. Its protein is CASSWGSDYNEQFF.

This clonotype was seen more than once but under ten times. V gene TRBV24-1 combines with J gene TRBJ2-1; tentative D call: TRBD2 (5 bases). Germline V CDR1 and CDR2: KGHDR, SFDVKD. Between the trimmed V and J ends, which lost 2 bases and 10 bases, there was a span of 11 bases. This CDR3 has 13 residues. CDR3 in DNA: TGTGCCACCAGTGATTCGGCGGGCCGCGAGCAGTTCTTC. This codes for CATSDSAGREQFF.

V is TRBV7-3 and J is TRBJ2-7, with 8 bases matching TRBD2. This CDR3 contains 14 residues. The trim removed 2 bases at V and 5 bases at J, leaving 5 bases unmatched. CDR1 SGHTA and CDR2 FQGTGA come from the germline V gene. The chain's CDR3 is CASSLGGLVDEQYF. CDR3 bases: TGTGCCAGCAGCTTAGGGGGACTAGTCGACGAGCAGTACTTC.

The chain is built from TRBV14 and TRBJ2-1; 8 positions match TRBD2. The CDR3 runs 18 residues. Germline V lookup: CDR1 SGHDN, CDR2 FVKESK. The V and J ends lost 0 bases and 0 bases, in that order; junction bases with no gene match: 7. The CDR3, as DNA: TGTGCCAGCAGCCAAGATTTGGGACTAGAGGGCTCCTACAATGAGCAGTTCTTC. Residues: CASSQDLGLEGSYNEQFF.

This clonotype has just a few counts. The gene calls are TRBV29-1 and TRBJ2-1, with 8 bases aligning to TRBD1. V lost 2 bases and J lost 3; bases outside the gene matches: 6. This CDR3 region has 15 residues. Germline values: CDR1 SQVTM, CDR2 ANQGSEA. The chain's CDR3 is CSVEPGDRNYNEQFF. The CDR3 nucleotides are TGCAGCGTTGAACCCGGGGACAGGAACTACAATGAGCAGTTCTTC.

This chain links TRBV3-1 with TRBJ2-7, with TRBD2 identical over 10 bases. This CDR3 is 15 amino acids long. Germline assignment: CDR1 LGHDT and CDR2 YNNKEL (reference sequence). V was pared by 0 bases and J by 2 bases, with 1 base of the junction left unmatched. CDR3: CASSQELAGAYEQYF. The DNA of the CDR3 is TGTGCCAGCAGCCAAGAGCTAGCGGGAGCCTACGAGCAGTACTTC.

The rearrangement joins TRBV18 to TRBJ2-6; the D gene is possibly TRBD2 (6 bases). Per germline, CDR1 KGHSH and CDR2 LQKENI. Trimming took 3 bases from V and 2 from J, leaving 11 bases between them. CDR3 length: 16 residues. The CDR3 region has the DNA TGTGCCAGCTCACCGTTTACGGGGGCTGGGGCCAACGTCCTGACTTTC. Translating it yields CASSPFTGAGANVLTF.

V is TRBV19 and J is TRBJ2-3; D tentatively reads TRBD1 or TRBD2 (5 bases each). Trimming left V 3 bases short and J 0 bases short, with 16 bases between. This CDR3 region has 17 residues. CDR1 and CDR2 (germline): LNHDA, SQIVND (reference sequence). CDR3 amino acids: CASSILIRDDSTDTQYF. In DNA, the CDR3 is TGTGCCAGTAGTATTTTGATAAGGGACGATAGCACAGATACGCAGTATTTT.

Here the CDR3 DNA reads TGTGCCAGCAGTATTGAGACAGGTACTGAAGCTTTCTTT. Translated: CASSIETGTEAFF. The chain is built from TRBV27 and TRBJ1-1, with D possibly being TRBD1 (6 bases). The germline V gene has CDR1 MNHEY and CDR2 SMNVEV (reference sequence). Trimming took 5 bases from V and 5 from J, leaving 12 bases between them. This CDR3 has 13 amino acids.

The chain links TRBV20-1 to TRBJ2-7, with D perhaps TRBD2 (6 bases). This CDR3 comprises 13 residues. The ends were cut back, 7 bases at V and 0 bases at J, with 13 bases in the middle. Germline CDR1 is DFQATT and CDR2 is SNEGSKA (reference sequence). CDR3 residues: CSVGTSPSYEQYF. The CDR3 DNA follows: TGCAGTGTCGGGACTTCTCCCTCCTACGAGCAGTACTTC.

The CDR3 loop reads CASSEYYTGELFF. The CDR3 DNA reads TGTGCCAGCAGTGAATATTACACCGGGGAGCTGTTTTTT. The chain couples TRBV25-1 to TRBJ2-2; D remains ambiguous. Germline CDR1 reads MGHDK; CDR2 reads SYGVNS. V was cut by 0 bases and J by 3 bases, with 2 bases left in between. CDR3 length: 13 amino acids. Variable domain in full (rest from reference TRBV25-1 and TRBJ2-2): EADIYQTPRYLVIGTGKKITLECSQTMGHDKMYWYQQDPGMELHLIHYSYGVNSTEKGDLSSESTVSRIRTEHFPLTLESARPSHTSQYLCASSEYYTGELFFGEGSRLTVL.

This clonotype has at least ten counts. The chain joins TRBV18 to TRBJ2-3, with D maybe TRBD2 (6 bases). V was clipped by 0 bases and J by 2 bases, with 12 bases between them. Germline assignment: CDR1 KGHSH and CDR2 LQKENI. The CDR3 has 16 amino acids. The CDR3 is CASSPPNGRATDTQYF. The CDR3 DNA sequence: TGTGCCAGCTCACCACCGAACGGGAGAGCCACAGATACGCAGTATTTT.

V gene TRBV24-1 combines with J gene TRBJ2-3, with D possibly matching TRBD1 (5 bases). With 2 bases removed from V and 2 bases from J, the gap between germline ends came to 13 bases. Germline loops: CDR1 KGHDR, CDR2 SFDVKD. CDR3 length equals 16 residues. CDR3 protein: CATSDSQGIPTDTQYF. The CDR3 bases are TGTGCCACCAGTGATTCGCAGGGAATACCCACAGATACGCAGTATTTT.

The chain is built from TRBV5-1 and TRBJ2-1; no clear D gene. Trimming cost V 3 bases and J 0 bases, with 13 bases left between them. Per the germline V gene, CDR1 is SGHRS and CDR2 is YFSETQ. The CDR3 consists of 16 residues. CDR3 sequence (DNA): TGCGCCAGCAGCTCCCGAGATATGAGCTCCTACAATGAGCAGTTCTTC. It is translated as CASSSRDMSSYNEQFF.

The J gene is TRBJ1-1, the V gene TRBV7-3; D gene uncertain. This CDR3 region has 14 residues. Trimming left V 3 bases short and J 0 bases short, with 8 bases between. Germline V gene sequence: CDR1 SGHTA, CDR2 FQGTGA. The CDR3 here is CASSFDGLNTEAFF. The DNA of the CDR3 is TGTGCCAGCAGCTTCGACGGATTGAACACTGAAGCTTTCTTT.

This clonotype showed up many times. The chain carries TRBV20-1 and TRBJ2-1, with 7 bases lining up with TRBD1. From germline, CDR1 is DFQATT and CDR2 SNEGSKA (reference sequence). The V segment lost 6 bases and the J segment 0 bases; nucleotides outside the gene matches: 5. This CDR3 contains 14 residues. The CDR3 protein is CSAPGQSSYNEQFF. The CDR3 nucleotides read TGCAGTGCCCCGGGACAGAGCTCCTACAATGAGCAGTTCTTC.

The chain uses TRBV28 and TRBJ1-2, with 7 bases that match TRBD1. V trimming: 3 bases; J trimming: 3 bases; junction bases outside the gene matches: 10. Per germline, CDR1 MDHEN and CDR2 SYDVKM. The CDR3 runs to 16 residues. In DNA, the CDR3 is TGTGCCAGCAGTTTTGTTAAGGGACAGCATTACTATGGCTACACCTTC. As protein: CASSFVKGQHYYGYTF.

This clonotype was observed many times. The chain combines TRBV6-1 with TRBJ2-3; no clear D. The germline CDR1 and CDR2 sequences are MNHNS and SASEGT. Deletions cut 4 bases from V and 0 bases from J, with 11 bases between. This CDR3 spans 15 amino acids. CDR3 protein: CASSVSEPSTDTQYF. The CDR3 coding sequence is TGTGCCAGCAGTGTATCAGAGCCCAGCACAGATACGCAGTATTTT.

This chain connects TRBV2 to TRBJ2-5, with a weak D call TRBD2 (5 bases). This CDR3 has 16 residues. Per germline, CDR1 SNHLY and CDR2 FYNNEI. V lost 0 bases and J lost 4, with 15 bases in between. The CDR3 loop is CASSEAGWEFGETQYF. CDR3 coding DNA: TGTGCCAGCAGTGAAGCGGGGTGGGAGTTTGGAGAGACCCAGTACTTC.

V is TRBV6-1 and J is TRBJ1-3; the match to TRBD1 covers 7 bases. This CDR3 region has 14 residues. Germline CDR1 and CDR2: MNHNS and SASEGT. The J segment lost 6 bases and the V segment lost 10 bases, leaving 12 bases of the junction unmatched. The CDR3 DNA is TGTGCCATCTTTGACTCCGGGACAGTAAACACCATATATTTT. This gives the protein CAIFDSGTVNTIYF.

This clonotype was found a few times. V usage is TRBV28 and J usage is TRBJ2-5; D gene unclear. The CDR3 spans 15 residues. V lost 5 bases and J 3 bases, leaving 16 bases between the germline ends. Germline V gene sequence: CDR1 MDHEN, CDR2 SYDVKM. CDR3 loop: CASSPPTDYKETQYF. The CDR3 DNA sequence: TGTGCCAGCAGTCCCCCGACTGATTACAAAGAGACCCAGTACTTC. Full variable domain (rest looked up from reference TRBV28 and TRBJ2-5): DVKVTQSSRYLVKRTGEKVFLECVQDMDHENMFWYRQDPGLGLRLIYFSYDVKMKEKGDIPEGYSVSREKKERFSLILESASTNQTSMYLCASSPPTDYKETQYFGPGTRLLVL.